The next 26 T cell receptor beta chains were all read from a single sample in a study of cytomegalovirus exposure and HLA in healthy donors. 13 Jbeta primers and 60 Vbeta primers were used for the PCR. The repertoire was sequenced with immunoSEQ multiplex PCR; TCRdb's copy has only in-frame clones and lacks some. The sample contains about 190,000 clones, approximately 79% of which appear only once. The material sequenced was PBMCs. These receptors were collected from a woman in her late teens or twenties in good health and CMV-seronegative.

This chain joins TRBV6-5 and TRBJ2-3, with TRBD2 identical over 9 bases. CDR1 is MNHEY, CDR2 SVGAGI, per germline. V lost 8 bases and J lost 1; bases outside the gene matches: 4. The CDR3 sequence is 14 residues long. Here the CDR3 DNA reads TGTGCCAGCGACCCTAGCGGGGGCACAGATACGCAGTATTTT. Protein: CASDPSGGTDTQYF.

The chain recombines TRBV25-1 with TRBJ2-3, with 9 bases lining up with TRBD2. V dropped 1 base and J dropped 4; count of bases not matched to a gene: 6. There are 16 residues in the CDR3. From germline, CDR1 is MGHDK and CDR2 SYGVNS. CDR3 DNA sequence: TGTGCCAGCAGTGAATTAGGATTAGCGGGAGCAGATACGCAGTATTTT. Its protein product is CASSELGLAGADTQYF.

J is TRBJ2-1 and V is TRBV19, with TRBD1 matching 10 bases. V lost 8 bases and J lost 5; bases outside the gene matches: 6. CDR1 and CDR2 (germline): LNHDA, SQIVND (reference sequence). There are 14 residues in the CDR3. CDR3 coding DNA: TGTGCCAGTTGGGACAGGGGAGGACACAATGAGCAGTTCTTC. The encoded protein is CASWDRGGHNEQFF.

J is TRBJ2-2 and V is TRBV5-1; 15 bases match TRBD2. The CDR3 has 18 residues. After removal of 7 bases from V and 1 base from J, the junction contained 8 bases not matched to a gene. Germline V gene data show CDR1 as SGHRS and CDR2 as YFSETQ. The CDR3 DNA sequence: TGCGCCAGCGCCCTGGGACTAGCGGGAGGCATGAACACCGGGGAGCTGTTTTTT. This sequence encodes CASALGLAGGMNTGELFF.

In this sample, this clone turned up once. The chain couples TRBV10-3 to TRBJ1-2, with 8 bases matching TRBD1. This CDR3 has 13 residues. The trim removed 11 bases at V and 2 bases at J, leaving 7 bases unmatched. CDR1 and CDR2 from the germline V gene are ENHRY and SYGVKD. This chain's CDR3 is CALRQGSNYGYTF. CDR3 nucleotides: TGTGCCCTGCGACAGGGGTCAAACTATGGCTACACCTTC.

CDR3 nucleotide sequence: TGTGCCAGCAGTTTCACCTACGAGCAGTACTTC. Translated: CASSFTYEQYF. This chain uses TRBV28 with TRBJ2-7, with D uncertain. Germline V gives CDR1 MDHEN, CDR2 SYDVKM. Deletions cut 3 bases from V and 2 bases from J, with 2 bases between. The CDR3 loop spans 11 amino acids.

The chain links TRBV6-1 to TRBJ2-7, with TRBD1 identical over 10 bases. CDR3 length: 14 amino acids. Germline V CDR1 and CDR2: MNHNS, SASEGT. Trimming cost V 9 bases and J 2 bases; bases outside gene matches: 7. The CDR3 here is CASIRDRGPYEQYF. The DNA of the CDR3 is TGTGCCAGTATCCGGGACAGGGGACCCTACGAGCAGTACTTC.

The chain joins TRBV30 to TRBJ1-1; no reliable D call. Germline V gives CDR1 GTSNPN, CDR2 SVGIG (reference sequence). The CDR3 is 12 residues long. V lost 0 bases, J lost 6 bases, and 8 bases lay in between. CDR3 DNA: TGTGCCTGGAGTGTACTAGGACCTGAAGCTTTCTTT. Translation: CAWSVLGPEAFF.

Turning to this clone: Other DNA sequences in this specimen translate into the identical CDR3. In nucleotides, the CDR3 is TGTGCCAGTAGTATCTCCAATCAGCCCCAGCATTTT. Its translation is CASSISNQPQHF. The chain combines TRBV19 with TRBJ1-5; no clear D. The length of the CDR3 is 12 residues. Between the trimmed V and J ends, which lost 3 bases and 3 bases, there was a span of 3 bases. Germline V gives CDR1 LNHDA, CDR2 SQIVND (reference sequence).

A few counts support this clone. The chain recombines TRBV11-3 with TRBJ1-1; 8 bases match TRBD1. Germline V gives CDR1 SGHNT, CDR2 YENEEA. After removal of 3 bases from V and 11 bases from J, the junction contained 5 bases not matched to a gene. The CDR3 is made up of 12 amino acids. The CDR3 nucleotides are TGTGCCAGCAGCTTCCGGGACAGGCCTGCTTTCTTT. Protein: CASSFRDRPAFF.

This sequence joins TRBV11-2 and TRBJ2-2, with a weak D call TRBD2 (5 bases). Trimming took off 6 bases at V and 6 bases at J, with 17 bases between the two ends. The germline CDR1 and CDR2 sequences are SGHAT and FQNNGV. The CDR3 has 15 amino acids. This chain's CDR3 is CASRNEDREPGELFF. CDR3 nucleotide sequence: TGTGCCAGCAGAAACGAGGACCGGGAACCCGGGGAGCTGTTTTTT.

This sequence joins TRBV19 and TRBJ1-2, with 7 nucleotides matching TRBD1. The CDR3 has 13 residues. Germline V gene data show CDR1 as LNHDA and CDR2 as SQIVND (reference sequence). After removal of 4 bases from V and 4 bases from J, the junction contained 3 bases not matched to a gene. CDR3 protein: CASSRQGGYGYTF. The CDR3 DNA reads TGTGCCAGTAGTAGGCAGGGGGGCTATGGCTACACCTTC.

V and J are TRBV11-3 and TRBJ2-1; D is ambiguous. Between the trimmed V and J ends, which lost 0 bases and 5 bases, there was a span of 11 bases. This CDR3 contains 15 residues. Germline values: CDR1 SGHNT, CDR2 YENEEA. CDR3 sequence reads: CASSLDPTENNEQFF. CDR3 sequence (DNA): TGTGCCAGCAGCTTAGATCCCACCGAGAACAATGAGCAGTTCTTC.

V usage is TRBV7-8 and J usage is TRBJ1-1; the D gene is possibly TRBD1 (5 bases). V lost 3 bases to trimming and J lost 10 bases, with 15 bases between them. Germline-derived CDR1 and CDR2 are SGHVS and FQNEAQ. There are 13 residues in the CDR3. DNA for the CDR3: TGTGCCAGCAGCTTGGGGGGAGTTAAAGGAGCTTTCTTT. It specifies CASSLGGVKGAFF.

The chain combines TRBV19 with TRBJ1-5, with TRBD1 as a possible D gene (6 bases). The germline V and J ends were trimmed by 4 bases and 4 bases, with 17 bases remaining between them. Germline V gene lookup returns CDR1 LNHDA and CDR2 SQIVND (reference sequence). The length of the CDR3 is 16 residues. CDR3 protein: CASSKGTGFGNQPQHF. CDR3 in DNA: TGTGCCAGTAGTAAGGGCACAGGGTTTGGGAATCAGCCCCAGCATTTT.

The rearrangement links TRBV5-8 to TRBJ2-7; TRBD1 aligns across 8 bases. The CDR3 totals 14 residues. CDR1 SGHTS and CDR2 YDEGEE come from the germline V gene. V gave up 0 bases and J gave up 3 bases; unmatched junction bases: 2. The CDR3 spells CASSLGQGLYEQYF. CDR3 DNA: TGTGCCAGCAGCTTGGGACAGGGGCTCTACGAGCAGTACTTC.

The chain recombines TRBV14 with TRBJ2-3, with D perhaps matching TRBD1 (5 bases). CDR1 SGHDN and CDR2 FVKESK come from the germline V gene. V lost 2 bases, J lost 10 bases, and 13 bases lay in between. The CDR3 consists of 13 residues. CDR3 DNA sequence: TGTGCCAGCAGCCAAAAGGGGCGGTTGGCGCAGTATTTT. It codes for CASSQKGRLAQYF.

The V gene is TRBV5-4, the J gene TRBJ1-2; 8 nucleotides line up with TRBD1. The junction had 8 bases not matched to a gene; V was cut back by 2 bases and J by 5 bases. CDR1 and CDR2 (germline): SGHNT, YYREEE (reference sequence). The CDR3 is made up of 15 amino acids. CDR3 region: CASSLLGQGRYGYTF. The CDR3 coding sequence is TGTGCCAGCAGCTTACTAGGACAGGGCAGGTATGGCTACACCTTC.

V and J are TRBV2 and TRBJ2-6; no reliable D call. This CDR3 has 15 residues. V was cut by 6 bases and J by 0 bases, with 9 bases left in between. The germline V gene has CDR1 SNHLY and CDR2 FYNNEI. The CDR3 spells CASSVTASGANVLTF. CDR3 nucleotides: TGTGCCAGCAGCGTCACAGCCTCTGGGGCCAACGTCCTGACTTTC.

The genes are TRBV19 and TRBJ2-7; 12 nucleotides line up with TRBD2. The CDR3 consists of 16 residues. V gave up 5 bases and J gave up 2 bases; unmatched junction bases: 7. Germline V gives CDR1 LNHDA, CDR2 SQIVND (reference sequence). CDR3: CASSQMTSGRPYEQYF. The CDR3 region has the DNA TGTGCCAGTAGTCAAATGACTAGCGGGAGACCCTACGAGCAGTACTTC.

This chain joins TRBV15 and TRBJ2-2; 7 positions match TRBD1. Germline V gene lookup returns CDR1 LNHNV and CDR2 YYDKDF (reference sequence). This CDR3 spans 15 amino acids. The junction had 7 bases not matched to a gene; V was cut back by 5 bases and J by 4 bases. The CDR3 DNA sequence: TGTGCCACCAGCCGCATGACAGGGACCACCGGGGAGCTGTTTTTT. Translating it yields CATSRMTGTTGELFF.

This clone was found once. The gene calls are TRBV7-2 and TRBJ1-4, with 8 bases fitting TRBD1. J gave up 6 bases and V 5 bases, and 17 bases lay outside the gene matches. There are 18 residues in the CDR3. Germline V gene data show CDR1 as SGHTA and CDR2 as FQGNSA. The CDR3 protein is CASSVRTGPLRVDEKLFF. The CDR3 nucleotides are TGTGCCAGCAGCGTAAGGACAGGGCCCCTTCGAGTCGATGAAAAACTGTTTTTT.

The chain employs TRBV4-2 and TRBJ1-1; D is undetermined. Germline CDR1 reads LGHNA; CDR2 reads YNFKEQ. The CDR3 is made up of 16 amino acids. V was cut by 0 bases and J by 0 bases, with 11 bases left in between. The chain's CDR3 is CASSQDPQVLNTEAFF. In nucleotides, the CDR3 is TGTGCCAGCAGCCAAGATCCTCAGGTCTTGAACACTGAAGCTTTCTTT.

The rearrangement links TRBV5-8 to TRBJ2-3, with TRBD1 identical over 9 bases. Trimming took 0 bases from V and 1 from J; bases not matched to a gene: 6. Germline V gene lookup returns CDR1 SGHTS and CDR2 YDEGEE. This CDR3 has 17 residues. In DNA form, the CDR3 reads TGTGCCAGCAGCTTGGACAGGGGGCGACGCGGCACAGATACGCAGTATTTT. Amino acid sequence: CASSLDRGRRGTDTQYF.

The genes are TRBV28 and TRBJ2-1, with 13 positions matching TRBD2. The trim removed 6 bases at V and 10 bases at J, leaving 9 bases unmatched. The CDR3 extends over 15 amino acids. Germline V gives CDR1 MDHEN, CDR2 SYDVKM. This CDR3 is CASSLTSGGPEEQFF. The CDR3 bases are TGTGCCAGCAGCCTGACTAGCGGGGGGCCAGAGGAGCAGTTCTTC. Complete variable domain (other parts from reference TRBV28 and TRBJ2-1): DVKVTQSSRYLVKRTGEKVFLECVQDMDHENMFWYRQDPGLGLRLIYFSYDVKMKEKGDIPEGYSVSREKKERFSLILESASTNQTSMYLCASSLTSGGPEEQFFGPGTRLTVL.

There are a few counts of this clone. The CDR3 DNA sequence: TGCGCCAGTAGCGGGGGGGCCTCAGATACGCAGTATTTT. Translation gives CASSGGASDTQYF. The chain joins TRBV10-1 to TRBJ2-3; TRBD2 matches 11 bases. With 9 bases clipped from V and 4 bases from J, the junction kept 3 bases outside the gene matches. This CDR3 comprises 13 residues. Germline assignment: CDR1 WNHNN and CDR2 SYGVQD (reference sequence).